This T cell receptor beta chain appears in the sequencing data of a study of T cell responses to AZD1222 COVID-19 vaccine. Study conclusions and caveats: Rises in breadth and depth of Spike-specific TCRs came after two AZD1222 doses.

The ends were cut back, 1 base at V and 5 bases at J, with 18 bases in the middle. The CDR3 sequence is 17 residues long. Germline loops: CDR1 SGHTA, CDR2 FQGNSA. Data came from immunoSEQ multiplex PCR; TCRdb stores just in-frame clones and leaves some out. The data contain fewer than 150,000 clones, about 88% of them seen just once; the ten biggest clones take up 7.6%. Details on this clone: Its antigen is undetermined.

The gene calls are TRBV7-2 and TRBJ2-1; D possibly corresponds to TRBD1 (6 bases). This receptor was obtained from an adult in good health. The specimen was peripheral blood, collected on day 0 of AZD1222 vaccination. CDR3 bases: TGTGCCAGCAGCTTAGGTGGTGGGCAGGGGAAGGACAATGAGCAGTTCTTC. The encoded protein is CASSLGGGQGKDNEQFF.